Below, 20 T cell receptor beta chains from the same sample are listed, as sequenced in a study of cytomegalovirus exposure and HLA in healthy donors. PCR employed 60 Vbeta and 13 Jbeta primers. Method: immunoSEQ multiplex PCR; TCRdb's copy keeps in-frame clones and lacks some. The data hold more than 95,000 clones, with 8.5% to 10% observed a single time. The sample comprised PBMCs. These receptors originate from a young man in good health and CMV-seronegative.

This sequence joins TRBV5-6 and TRBJ1-3; the D is unclear. Germline V CDR1 and CDR2: SGHDT, YYEEEE. The length of the CDR3 is 15 residues. V dropped 4 bases and J dropped 4 bases, with 15 bases sitting between them. This chain's CDR3 is CASSNPTRKGNTIYF. The DNA of the CDR3 is TGTGCCAGCAGCAATCCTACGAGGAAGGGAAACACCATATATTTT.

This clone was counted only a few times. The chain employs TRBV19 and TRBJ1-5; D is ambiguous. V was clipped by 4 bases and J by 3 bases, with 25 bases between them. This CDR3 has 19 residues. Germline assignment: CDR1 LNHDA and CDR2 SQIVND (reference sequence). The CDR3 DNA is TGTGCCAGTAGTAGATTTTTTCCCGATGGCCAAAGTGCCAATCAGCCCCAGCATTTT. As protein: CASSRFFPDGQSANQPQHF.

The CDR3 loop is CASSLSPGGYTF. As DNA, the CDR3 is TGTGCCAGCAGCTTAAGTCCGGGAGGCTACACCTTC. The chain links TRBV7-2 to TRBJ1-2; D gene unclear. Germline V gene data show CDR1 as SGHTA and CDR2 as FQGNSA. This CDR3 is built from 12 residues. V was cut by 2 bases and J by 8 bases, with 9 bases left in between.

With regard to this clone: The sample has other DNA sequences that encode this CDR3 too. The chain links TRBV18 to TRBJ1-4; no clear D gene. Trimming left V 6 bases short and J 4 bases short, with 9 bases between. The CDR3 loop spans 13 amino acids. The germline CDR1 and CDR2 sequences are KGHSH and LQKENI. The CDR3 sequence: CASSPGLNEKLFF. The CDR3 region has the DNA TGTGCCAGCTCCCCCGGACTTAATGAAAAACTGTTTTTT.

This clone was seen more than once but under ten times. The chain links TRBV5-8 to TRBJ2-7, with TRBD2 identical over 7 bases. This CDR3 comprises 13 residues. Unmatched junction bases numbered 6, after V lost 7 bases and J lost 2 bases. Germline CDR1 reads SGHTS; CDR2 reads YDEGEE. DNA of the CDR3: TGTGCCAGCCAGCAGCGGGGTACCTACGAGCAGTACTTC. Its protein product is CASQQRGTYEQYF.

This clone was counted only a few times. The V gene is TRBV5-4, the J gene TRBJ2-5; the match to TRBD1 covers 8 bases. CDR1 and CDR2 from the germline V gene are SGHNT and YYREEE (reference sequence). The ends lost 4 bases at V and 1 base at J; junction bases unmatched: 6. The CDR3 length is 15 residues. Written as DNA, the CDR3 is TGTGCCAGCAGCCCCAGACAGGGGTCCCAAGAGACCCAGTACTTC. It codes for CASSPRQGSQETQYF.

This clone came up a few times. The V call is TRBV5-1, the J call TRBJ2-7, with D possibly being TRBD2 (5 bases). Germline values: CDR1 SGHRS, CDR2 YFSETQ. Trimming took 3 bases from V and 2 from J, leaving 12 bases between them. The CDR3 extends over 14 amino acids. The chain's CDR3 is CASSSGSGTYEQYF. The CDR3 nucleotides are TGCGCCAGCAGCTCCGGATCGGGAACCTACGAGCAGTACTTC.

This clone came up a few times. The chain links TRBV18 to TRBJ2-7; perhaps TRBD2 as D (6 bases). Deletions cut 3 bases from V and 5 bases from J, with 8 bases between. CDR1 KGHSH and CDR2 LQKENI come from the germline V gene. The CDR3 length is 12 residues. For the CDR3, the DNA is TGTGCCAGCTCACCTTGGGGGGACGAGCAGTACTTC. Residues: CASSPWGDEQYF.

The chain recombines TRBV7-2 with TRBJ2-5; 9 bases agree with TRBD2. The CDR3 spans 15 residues. The trim removed 5 bases at V and 4 bases at J, leaving 8 bases unmatched. CDR1 is SGHTA, CDR2 FQGNSA, per germline. The CDR3 nucleotides are TGTGCCAGCAGCATAAGGCGCGGGGGGGCAGAGACCCAGTACTTC. It is translated as CASSIRRGGAETQYF.

J is TRBJ2-7 and V is TRBV19; D might be TRBD1 (5 bases). Germline V gives CDR1 LNHDA, CDR2 SQIVND (reference sequence). V was pared by 10 bases and J by 2 bases, with 12 bases between. CDR3 length: 12 amino acids. CDR3: CATSDRTYEQYF. CDR3 DNA: TGTGCCACCTCTGACAGAACCTACGAGCAGTACTTC.

There are a few counts of this clone. The gene calls are TRBV18 and TRBJ2-7; 10 positions match TRBD2. Germline V lookup: CDR1 KGHSH, CDR2 LQKENI. The CDR3 runs to 18 residues. The J segment lost 7 bases and the V segment lost 3 bases, leaving 18 bases of the junction unmatched. The CDR3 DNA is TGTGCCAGCTCACCCGAACTAGAGCGGGAGGGTCCACTTGAAGAGCAGTACTTC. Translating it yields CASSPELEREGPLEEQYF.

In its sample, this clone was seen a few times. The V gene is TRBV5-1, the J gene TRBJ2-1, with a weak D call TRBD2 (5 bases). The germline V and J ends were trimmed by 3 bases and 4 bases, with 11 bases remaining between them. The CDR3 consists of 14 residues. Germline values: CDR1 SGHRS, CDR2 YFSETQ. CDR3 residues: CASSSAGNYNEQFF. In nucleotides, the CDR3 is TGCGCCAGCAGCTCAGCCGGGAATTACAATGAGCAGTTCTTC.

This clone was observed a few times. This rearrangement joins TRBV4-3 to TRBJ2-7; D gene ambiguous. CDR3 size: 15 residues. The ends were cut back, 0 bases at V and 1 base at J, with 10 bases in the middle. Germline loops: CDR1 LGHNA, CDR2 YSLEER. In DNA form, the CDR3 reads TGCGCCAGCAGCCAAGATCATACGGGTTCCTACGAGCAGTACTTC. Protein sequence: CASSQDHTGSYEQYF.

This clone was seen more than once but under ten times. The chain links TRBV27 to TRBJ1-1; D is unclear. Trimming left V 4 bases short and J 1 base short, with 10 bases between. From germline, CDR1 is MNHEY and CDR2 SMNVEV (reference sequence). The CDR3 is 14 amino acids. The CDR3 nucleotides read TGTGCCAGCAGTTCCCAGGAACAGAACACTGAAGCTTTCTTT. Amino acid sequence: CASSSQEQNTEAFF.

The V and J genes are TRBV9 and TRBJ1-6, with 9 bases identical to TRBD1. V gave up 4 bases and J gave up 7 bases; unmatched junction bases: 3. Looked up from germline, CDR1 is SGDLS and CDR2 is YYNGEE. CDR3 size: 14 residues. CDR3 region: CASSLGQGNSPLHF. The CDR3, as DNA: TGTGCCAGCAGCCTGGGACAGGGAAATTCACCCCTCCACTTT.

The chain has TRBV5-1 and TRBJ2-1, with 8 nucleotides matching TRBD1. V shed 2 bases, J shed 6 bases, and the junction held 7 bases outside the gene matches. The CDR3 covers 15 residues. The V gene's germline CDR1 is SGHRS and CDR2 YFSETQ. CDR3 loop: CASSFLPGQANEQFF. The DNA of the CDR3 is TGCGCCAGCAGCTTCCTGCCGGGACAGGCCAATGAGCAGTTCTTC.

V usage is TRBV19 and J usage is TRBJ1-1; weak D call: TRBD1 (6 bases). The CDR3 is 14 residues long. Trimming removed 6 bases at V and 1 base at J, with 12 bases between. CDR1 and CDR2 from the germline V gene are LNHDA and SQIVND (reference sequence). The CDR3 loop is CASRPDRQNTEAFF. CDR3 sequence (DNA): TGTGCCAGTAGGCCGGACAGACAGAACACTGAAGCTTTCTTT.

V is TRBV7-9 and J is TRBJ1-2; the match to TRBD1 covers 8 bases. This CDR3 region has 13 residues. Trimming at V came to 8 bases and at J to 6 bases, leaving 8 bases not matched to a gene. Looked up from germline, CDR1 is SEHNR and CDR2 is FQNEAQ (reference sequence). The CDR3 is CASHRTGSNGYTF. The CDR3 bases are TGTGCCAGCCATCGGACAGGGAGTAATGGCTACACCTTC.

This clone was detected a few times. The chain combines TRBV28 with TRBJ2-3; D is undetermined. V lost 7 bases to trimming and J lost 1 base, with 12 bases between them. The CDR3 runs 14 residues. Germline assignment: CDR1 MDHEN and CDR2 SYDVKM. The CDR3 nucleotides read TGTGCCAGCATTAAGCTGGCGGGCACAGATACGCAGTATTTT. It translates to CASIKLAGTDTQYF.

In its sample, this clone was seen a few times. The rearrangement links TRBV6-4 to TRBJ2-1; tentative D call: TRBD1 (6 bases). This CDR3 spans 15 amino acids. In germline, CDR1 is MRHNA, CDR2 SNTAGT. V was shortened by 2 bases and J by 10 bases, with 18 bases between the two germline ends. The CDR3 sequence is CASSDDGAPRGEQFF. In DNA, the CDR3 is TGTGCCAGCAGTGACGACGGGGCTCCTAGGGGGGAGCAGTTCTTC.